The present T cell receptor (beta chain) was sequenced within a study of blood T cell repertoires in COVID-19. Looking at the study overall: Samples taken during acute and convalescent COVID-19 were collected in the United States, Italy and Spain.

Authors' data handling: Estimation of nucleated cell counts was performed using reference gene primer amplification. Profiling relied on immunoSEQ multiplex PCR, and the TCRdb table lists in-frame clones only, not all of them. V and J calls and clone size are given by that table; D and trimming were obtained from the DNA. Here the sample spans roughly 140,000 clones, about 85% being singletons. The sequence was obtained from a woman in her thirties or forties who had recovered from COVID-19. Input material: PBMCs or T cells enriched from blood (not recorded which).

The CDR3 nucleotides read TGTGCCAGCAGCTTAGGAGGGACTAGCGGGGGGCTAACCTCGGGTGAGCAGTTCTTC. Protein: CASSLGGTSGGLTSGEQFF. The chain uses TRBV7-9 and TRBJ2-1; 15 positions agree with TRBD2. This CDR3 has 19 residues. Germline trimming cut 1 base from V and 9 bases from J; bases unmatched to any gene: 13. Germline lookup yields CDR1 SEHNR and CDR2 FQNEAQ (reference sequence).